These 12 T cell receptor beta chains came from one sample sequenced in a study of T cells in Graves' hyperthyroidism and ophthalmopathy. The source material, RNA transcripts, was used to amplify TCR beta CDR3 regions. First-round RT-PCR with HTBI primers amplified the TCR CDR3 region. MiXCR, applied by TCRdb to the multiplex PCR reads, yields one record per CDR3 protein. Here the sample spans about 350,000 distinct CDR3 sequences, about 15% being singletons. Sequencing was performed on blood. The receptors derive from a woman under 40 with Graves' hyperthyroidism.

This clonotype was detected only a few times. This chain connects TRBV4-3 to TRBJ1-1; weak D call: TRBD1 (5 bases). CDR3 length equals 15 residues. The V and J ends lost 0 bases and 4 bases respectively, with 12 bases between them. From germline, CDR1 is LGHNA and CDR2 YSLEER. The CDR3 DNA follows: TGCGCCAGCAGCCAAGATAGGGGTGTGGGCACTGAAGCTTTCTTT. Translated: CASSQDRGVGTEAFF.

Only a few counts were recorded for this clonotype. This sequence joins TRBV30 and TRBJ1-4, with TRBD1 as a possible D gene (5 bases). This CDR3 spans 16 amino acids. CDR1 and CDR2 from the germline V gene are GTSNPN and SVGIG (reference sequence). V lost 2 bases and J 0 bases, leaving 13 bases between the germline ends. CDR3 in DNA: TGTGCCTGGAGTATAACTTGGACATCAACTAATGAAAAACTGTTTTTT. The encoded protein is CAWSITWTSTNEKLFF.

At least ten counts were recorded for this clonotype. This sequence joins TRBV2 and TRBJ2-7; TRBD2 matches at 9 bases. Germline CDR1 is SNHLY and CDR2 is FYNNEI. V shed 5 bases, J shed 5 bases, and the junction held 7 bases outside the gene matches. The CDR3 spans 14 residues. This CDR3 is CASSPLSGRNEQYF. CDR3 in DNA: TGTGCCAGCAGTCCTCTTAGCGGGAGAAACGAGCAGTACTTC.

This clonotype was seen only a few times. This chain joins TRBV5-5 and TRBJ2-5; no reliable D call. The ends were cut back, 4 bases at V and 4 bases at J, with 14 bases in the middle. The CDR3 has 14 residues. Looked up from germline, CDR1 is SGHKS and CDR2 is YYEKEE (reference sequence). CDR3 protein: CASSATGLGETQYF. The CDR3 region has the DNA TGTGCCAGCAGCGCAACGGGTCTAGGAGAGACCCAGTACTTC.

The rearrangement links TRBV2 to TRBJ2-6, with 8 bases aligning to TRBD1. This CDR3 contains 17 residues. V lost 2 bases to trimming and J lost 8 bases; unmatched junction nucleotides: 11. Per germline, CDR1 SNHLY and CDR2 FYNNEI. The CDR3 DNA is TGTGCCAGCAGTGAATCCAGGGCACAGGGGGTTACCAACGTCCTGACTTTC. Translation gives CASSESRAQGVTNVLTF. The full variable domain, rest sourced from reference TRBV2 and TRBJ2-6, is EPEVTQTPSHQVTQMGQEVILRCVPISNHLYFYWYRQILGQKVEFLVSFYNNEISEKSEIFDDQFSVERPDGSNFTLKIRSTKLEDSAMYFCASSESRAQGVTNVLTFGAGSRLTVL.

This chain uses TRBV7-2 with TRBJ1-5; no reliable D call. V was pared by 5 bases and J by 2 bases, with 16 bases between. The CDR3 has 16 residues. CDR1 is SGHTA, CDR2 FQGNSA, per germline. DNA for the CDR3: TGTGCCAGCAGCCCTTCCATAGCTCCGGGCAATCAGCCCCAGCATTTT. This gives the protein CASSPSIAPGNQPQHF.

This clonotype appeared a few times. The J gene is TRBJ2-3, the V gene TRBV6-1; D possibly corresponds to TRBD2 (5 bases). Trimming cost V 5 bases and J 7 bases, with 16 bases left between them. From germline, CDR1 is MNHNS and CDR2 SASEGT. This CDR3 is 14 amino acids long. Here the CDR3 reads CASSNEGRAHTQYF. CDR3 nucleotide sequence: TGTGCCAGCAGTAATGAGGGCCGGGCCCATACGCAGTATTTT.

The chain links TRBV3-1 to TRBJ2-7; D is uncertain. Germline V gene sequence: CDR1 LGHDT, CDR2 YNNKEL (reference sequence). There are 12 residues in the CDR3. Trimming stripped 3 bases from V and 2 bases from J, with 5 bases between. CDR3 bases: TGTGCCAGCAGCCATGGTACCTACGAGCAGTACTTC. Residues: CASSHGTYEQYF.

There are a few counts of this clonotype. The gene calls are TRBV20-1 and TRBJ2-2; 7 positions agree with TRBD1. Germline lookup yields CDR1 DFQATT and CDR2 SNEGSKA (reference sequence). V gave up 0 bases and J gave up 7 bases; unmatched junction bases: 8. CDR3 length: 15 residues. Written as DNA, the CDR3 is TGCAGTGCTAGAGATCCGCGACAGGGTGGCGGGGAGCTGTTTTTT. Protein product: CSARDPRQGGGELFF.

This clonotype was seen repeatedly, ten times or more. The chain combines TRBV11-2 with TRBJ2-7; D remains ambiguous. The CDR3 is 11 residues long. The V and J ends lost 0 bases and 8 bases respectively, with 5 bases between them. Germline V CDR1 and CDR2: SGHAT, FQNNGV. The CDR3 coding sequence is TGTGCCAGCAGCTTAGAAGGGAAGCAGTACTTC. Amino acid sequence: CASSLEGKQYF.

V is TRBV7-3 and J is TRBJ2-1, with 8 nucleotides matching TRBD1. V lost 6 bases to trimming and J lost 8 bases; unmatched junction nucleotides: 9. CDR1 SGHTA and CDR2 FQGTGA come from the germline V gene. The CDR3 runs to 14 residues. The CDR3 bases are TGTGCCAGCAGTAGAACAGGGGGTTTGGATGAGCAGTTCTTC. Translated: CASSRTGGLDEQFF.

This clonotype was detected many times. This chain uses TRBV30 with TRBJ2-3; 7 bases are shared with TRBD2. Germline CDR1 is GTSNPN and CDR2 is SVGIG (reference sequence). This CDR3 has 15 residues. The trim removed 0 bases at V and 0 bases at J, leaving 3 bases unmatched. CDR3 amino acids: CAWSVLAASTDTQYF. As DNA, the CDR3 is TGTGCCTGGAGTGTTCTAGCGGCTAGCACAGATACGCAGTATTTT.